Given below is one T cell receptor (beta chain) in context. Sequence at one end of the junction differs from germline and may be a read error. These data are taken from a study of blood T cells in healthy people across ages. With a J-beta primer mix and a sample-barcoded 5' primer, a second PCR ran about 7 to 12 cycles. TCRdb passed the 5' RACE reads through MiXCR, listing each CDR3 protein once. There are 1.5 million to 2 million distinct CDR3 sequences in the sample; about 30% occur only once, and about 7.7% lies in the top ten. The germline CDR1 and CDR2 sequences are DFQATT and SNEGSKA (reference sequence). This CDR3 region has 16 residues.

The receptor was isolated from a woman aged 30 to 39 in good health. The J gene is TRBJ2-1, the V gene TRBV20-1; 13 bases are a match to TRBD2. The sequenced sample consisted of blood. The CDR3: CSARTSGGESYNAQFF. The CDR3 DNA reads as TGCAGTGCTAGAACTAGCGGGGGGGAGTCCTACAATGCGCAGTTCTTC.